These T cell receptor beta chains were read from a single sample in a study of blood T cell repertoires in COVID-19. The data were produced by immunoSEQ multiplex PCR, yet TCRdb's version contains in-frame clones alone and is incomplete. The sample yields some 56,000 clones, 80% to 90% seen once. The sequenced sample consisted of peripheral blood. The receptors come from a woman aged 60 to 75 with COVID-19, enrolled during active disease. Each CDR3 is given with its conserved first and last residue. The D gene is left open where the match is weak. The size entry is marked missing in some rows and otherwise reads once, few, many or a size class.

J,D,size,V,DNA,CDR3
TRBJ1-1,NA,NA,TRBV4-3,TGCGCCAGCAGCCAAGAGTCAATGGGCAGGGACACTGAAGCTTTCTTT,CASSQESMGRDTEAFF
TRBJ1-1,NA,NA,TRBV12-3/TRBV12-4,TGTGCCAGCAGCCTGAGCAGGGTCGGGGCTTTCTTT,CASSLSRVGAFF
TRBJ2-5,TRBD2,NA,TRBV2,TGTGCCAGCACTGGACTAGCGGGGGCCCAAGAGACCCAGTACTTC,CASTGLAGAQETQYF
TRBJ1-4,NA,NA,TRBV4-2,TGTGCCAGCAGCCTCACATCCCAGACTAATGAAAAACTGTTTTTT,CASSLTSQTNEKLFF
TRBJ1-4,NA,NA,TRBV4-2,TGTGCCAGCAGCCAAGATGGGACGGGACTTAATGAAAAACTGTTTTTT,CASSQDGTGLNEKLFF
TRBJ2-7,NA,NA,TRBV6-1,TGTGCCAGCAGTGATGGGCAGACCTACGAGCAGTACTTC,CASSDGQTYEQYF
TRBJ2-7,NA,NA,TRBV18,TGTGCCAGCTCACCACCGGCCGCCGCTGCCTACGAGCAGTACTTC,CASSPPAAAAYEQYF
TRBJ2-3,NA,NA,TRBV15,TGTGCCACCAGCAGAGTGGGGCAGGGGATCACAGATACGCAGTATTTT,CATSRVGQGITDTQYF
TRBJ2-7,TRBD2,few,TRBV7-9,TGTGCCAGCAGCTTAGTGTCTAGCGGCTTCTACGAGCAGTACTTC,CASSLVSSGFYEQYF
TRBJ1-6,TRBD1,once,TRBV19,TGTGCCAGTAGTCGGGACAGGACCAATTCACCCCTCCACTTT,CASSRDRTNSPLHF
TRBJ1-3,TRBD1,NA,TRBV2,TGTGCCAGCATCGCCGGGACAGGGAGCTACACCATATATTTT,CASIAGTGSYTIYF
TRBJ2-1,NA,NA,TRBV2,TGTGCCAGCAGGGGGAGACAGGTAGACAATGAGCAGTTCTTC,CASRGRQVDNEQFF
TRBJ1-2,TRBD1,NA,TRBV6-2/TRBV6-3,TGTGCCAGCAGTCAGACAGGGACCTATGGCTACACCTTC,CASSQTGTYGYTF
TRBJ1-5,NA,NA,TRBV28,TGTGCCAGCTTTACAGGAAGTGGCAATCAGCCCCAGCATTTT,CASFTGSGNQPQHF
TRBJ2-2,NA,NA,TRBV2,TGTGCCAGCAGGTGGAGGGTGAACACCGGGGAGCTGTTTTTT,CASRWRVNTGELFF
TRBJ1-6,TRBD1,NA,TRBV4-1,TGCGCCAGCAGCAATAGACAGGGAGCCGAAAATTCACCCCTCCACTTT,CASSNRQGAENSPLHF
TRBJ1-2,NA,NA,TRBV25-1,TGTGCCAGCAGACAGGACTACCACTATGGCTACACCTTC,CASRQDYHYGYTF
TRBJ2-5,TRBD1,NA,TRBV5-4,TGTGCCAGCAGCCCTAAACAGGGGGCGGAGACCCAGTACTTC,CASSPKQGAETQYF
TRBJ1-1,TRBD1,NA,TRBV24-1,TGTGCCACCAGTGATGTTCCGGGACAGGGTCATGGCACTGAAGCTTTCTTT,CATSDVPGQGHGTEAFF
TRBJ2-1,TRBD1,NA,TRBV11-3,TGTGCCAGCAGCTACCGACAGGGATTAGGAAATGAGCAGTTCTTC,CASSYRQGLGNEQFF
TRBJ1-1,NA,NA,TRBV10-3,TGTGCCATCAGCCCCACACCGAACACTGAAGCTTTCTTT,CAISPTPNTEAFF
TRBJ1-4,NA,NA,TRBV10-3,TGTGCCACTAAGAATGCAACTAATGAAAAACTGTTTTTT,CATKNATNEKLFF
TRBJ2-3,NA,NA,TRBV7-2,TGTGCCAGCAGCCTCCCGGAGGGGGGGGGCACAGATACGCAGTATTTT,CASSLPEGGGTDTQYF
TRBJ2-2,NA,NA,TRBV5-1,TGCGCCAGCAGGAGGAATTTCGAAACCGGGGAGCTGTTTTTT,CASRRNFETGELFF
TRBJ2-1,NA,NA,TRBV7-8,TGTGCCAGCAGCCCCGCGAGTGAGCAGTTCTTC,CASSPASEQFF
TRBJ1-1,NA,NA,TRBV11-3,TGTGCCAGCAGCTTAGGTACGGGGTGGCCAGAAGCTTTCTTT,CASSLGTGWPEAFF
TRBJ2-1,TRBD1,NA,TRBV7-2,TGTGCCAGCAGCGCTAGGGACAGGGGTTCCTACAATGAGCAGTTCTTC,CASSARDRGSYNEQFF
TRBJ2-7,NA,NA,TRBV10-3,TGTGCCATCAGCGACAGGTCGGGCTACGAGCAGTACTTC,CAISDRSGYEQYF
TRBJ2-7,TRBD1,NA,TRBV7-9,TGTGCCAGCAGCAGACAGGGATCCGAGCAGTACTTC,CASSRQGSEQYF
TRBJ1-4,TRBD1,NA,TRBV4-1,TGCGCCAGCAGCCCGACAAGACAGGGCTTCTCAACTAATGAAAAACTGTTTTTT,CASSPTRQGFSTNEKLFF
TRBJ2-1,NA,NA,TRBV27,TGTGCCAGCGCTTTTAGTTCCTACAATGAGCAGTTCTTC,CASAFSSYNEQFF
TRBJ2-7,TRBD2,NA,TRBV6-5,TGTGCCAGCAGCTCGTTCGGGAGGGACAACGAGCAGTACTTC,CASSSFGRDNEQYF
TRBJ1-3,NA,few,TRBV30,TGTGCCTGGGGAAGCCTCTCTGGAAACACCATATATTTT,CAWGSLSGNTIYF
TRBJ1-3,NA,NA,TRBV6-5,TGTGCCAGCTCTAGCCTTGTGGGTTCCGGAAACACCATATATTTT,CASSSLVGSGNTIYF
TRBJ2-5,TRBD2,NA,TRBV5-1,TGCGCCAGCAGCTTGGGTCCCAGCGGGGGGTTCCAAGAGACCCAGTACTTC,CASSLGPSGGFQETQYF
TRBJ1-4,NA,NA,TRBV30,TGTGCCGCCGTAGGACTTGCAACTAATGAAAAACTGTTTTTT,CAAVGLATNEKLFF
TRBJ1-1,NA,NA,TRBV6-5,TGTGCCAGCAGTACAACCACGGGGGGGAACACTGAAGCTTTCTTT,CASSTTTGGNTEAFF
TRBJ1-2,TRBD1,NA,TRBV5-1,TGCGCCAGCAGACGAACCGGGACAGGGGATGGCTACACCTTC,CASRRTGTGDGYTF
TRBJ2-4,TRBD2,NA,TRBV3-1/TRBV3-2,TGTGCCAGCAGCCCCCGGAGGGGCGGGGGAGGCGTAATAGCCAAAAACATTCAGTACTTC,CASSPRRGGGGVIAKNIQYF
TRBJ2-7,NA,NA,TRBV9,TGTGCCAGCAGCGAGGGGGCGGGACCTGGGTACGAGCAGTACTTC,CASSEGAGPGYEQYF
TRBJ2-5,NA,few,TRBV5-1,TGCGCCAGCAGCTTGGGGGCAGGCCAAGAGACCCAGTACTTC,CASSLGAGQETQYF